This T cell receptor (beta chain) was identified in a study of T cells after yellow fever vaccination. Template switching with 5'RACE generated the TCR cDNA and added a universal primer site and UMIs. TCRdb passed the 5' RACE reads through MiXCR, listing each CDR3 protein once. Counted here are about 25,000 distinct CDR3 sequences, approximately 3.2% occurring once; the ten biggest clones make up 0.75% to 1%. This CDR3 is built from 14 residues. The V end lost 3 bases, the J end lost 4 bases, and 10 bases lay between the germline ends. This clonotype appeared many times. The receptor comes from a man aged 18 to 30 who received the YFV17D yellow fever vaccine. This specimen was PBMCs, either bulk or a sorted T-cell subset (CD4+, CD8+, memory, or dextramer-sorted; not recorded which), taken about 41 days after the first yellow fever vaccination. The J gene is TRBJ1-5, the V gene TRBV12-3 or TRBV12-4; D not certain. This CDR3 is CASSFQTANQPQHF. DNA for the CDR3: TGTGCCAGCAGTTTCCAGACCGCAAATCAGCCCCAGCATTTT.